This T cell receptor (beta chain) was captured by sequencing in a study of cytomegalovirus exposure and HLA in healthy donors. Study background: Samples from HLA-typed donors yielded about 86 million unique TCRs in an early data release.

In regard to this clone: What it binds is not known.

Germline V lookup: CDR1 SEHNR, CDR2 FQNEAQ (reference sequence). This CDR3 comprises 15 residues. Trimming took 5 bases from V and 2 from J; bases not matched to a gene: 5. 13 Jbeta primers and 60 Vbeta primers were used for the PCR. TCRdb's copy holds only in-frame clones and misses some; the assay was immunoSEQ multiplex PCR. The data hold tens of thousands of clones, with approximately 84% observed a single time. Study outcomes and limitations: Links to common viral pathogens appeared, in a later analysis, for several of the most significant clusters. Researchers counted about 150 TCR beta chains as cytomegalovirus-associated. A later analysis showed HLA-associated TCR beta chains outstripping equally common others in clonal expansion.

Sequencing was performed on PBMCs. This TCR was sampled from a girl under 10 years old in good health and CMV-seropositive. The chain employs TRBV7-9 and TRBJ1-5; 8 bases fit TRBD1. The CDR3, as DNA: TGTGCCAGCAGCCCTGGACAGGGAGGCAATCAGCCCCAGCATTTT. Protein product: CASSPGQGGNQPQHF. Looking up the rest from reference TRBV7-9 and TRBJ1-5 gives the full variable domain: DTGVSQNPRHKITKRGQNVTFRCDPISEHNRLYWYRQTLGQGPEFLTYFQNEAQLEKSRLLSDRFSAERPKGSFSTLEIQRTEQGDSAMYLCASSPGQGGNQPQHFGDGTRLSIL.